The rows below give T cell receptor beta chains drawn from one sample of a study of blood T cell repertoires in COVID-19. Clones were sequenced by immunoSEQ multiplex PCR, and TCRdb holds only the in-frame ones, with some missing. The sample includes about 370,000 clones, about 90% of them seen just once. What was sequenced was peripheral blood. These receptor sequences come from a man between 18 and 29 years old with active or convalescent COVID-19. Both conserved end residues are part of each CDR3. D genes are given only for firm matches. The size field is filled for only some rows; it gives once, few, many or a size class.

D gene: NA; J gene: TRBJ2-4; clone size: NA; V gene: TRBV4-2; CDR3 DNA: TGTGCCAGCAGCCAAGATGGGGCGGGGCTAGCCAAAAACATTCAGTACTTC; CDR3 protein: CASSQDGAGLAKNIQYF
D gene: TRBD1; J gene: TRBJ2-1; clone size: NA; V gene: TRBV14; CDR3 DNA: TGTGCCAGCAGCCAAGGGACAGGGGGCGTTGAGCAGTTCTTC; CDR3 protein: CASSQGTGGVEQFF
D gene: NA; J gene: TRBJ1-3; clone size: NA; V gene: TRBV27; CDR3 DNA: TGTGCCAGCAGTTCCCGTGGGGCAGAAAACACCATATATTTT; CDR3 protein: CASSSRGAENTIYF
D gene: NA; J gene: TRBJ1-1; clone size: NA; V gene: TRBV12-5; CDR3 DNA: TGTGCTAGTGGTCCGTCCTGGAGCGCTCAAGAAGCTTTCTTT; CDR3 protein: CASGPSWSAQEAFF
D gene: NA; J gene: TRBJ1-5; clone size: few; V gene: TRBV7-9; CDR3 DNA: TGTGCCAGCGGCACCATCAATCAGCCCCAGCATTTT; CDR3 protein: CASGTINQPQHF
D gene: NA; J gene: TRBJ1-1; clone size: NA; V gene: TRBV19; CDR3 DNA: TGTGCCAGTAGTGCAGGGCGACTGAACACTGAAGCTTTCTTT; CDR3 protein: CASSAGRLNTEAFF
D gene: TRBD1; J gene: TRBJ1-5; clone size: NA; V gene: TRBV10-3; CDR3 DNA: TGTGCCATCAGTGAGGGGACAGACAATCAGCCCCAGCATTTT; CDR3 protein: CAISEGTDNQPQHF
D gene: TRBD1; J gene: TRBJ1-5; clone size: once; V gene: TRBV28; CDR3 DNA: TGTGCCAGCAGCCTAATGGCAGGGGGGCAGCCCCAGCATTTT; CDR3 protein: CASSLMAGGQPQHF
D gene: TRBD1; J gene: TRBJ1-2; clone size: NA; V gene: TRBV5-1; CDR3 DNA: TGCGCCAGCAGCTTTGGACAGGGGGCAGGTGGCTACACCTTC; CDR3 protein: CASSFGQGAGGYTF
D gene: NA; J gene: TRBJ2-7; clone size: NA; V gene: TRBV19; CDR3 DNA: TGTGCCTCCAGTCCGGTACGGACGGGGGAGCAGTACTTC; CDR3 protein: CASSPVRTGEQYF
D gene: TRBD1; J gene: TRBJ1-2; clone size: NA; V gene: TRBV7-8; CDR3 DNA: TGTGCCAGCAGCGCCGGGACAGAAGCTAACTATGGCTACACCTTC; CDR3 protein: CASSAGTEANYGYTF
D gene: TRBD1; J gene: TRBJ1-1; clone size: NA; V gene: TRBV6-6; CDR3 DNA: TGTGCCAGCACCAGACAGGGGGCGAAGAACACTGAAGCTTTCTTT; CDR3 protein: CASTRQGAKNTEAFF
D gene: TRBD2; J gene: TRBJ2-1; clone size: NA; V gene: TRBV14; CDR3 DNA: TGTGCCAGCAGCCTTAGCGGGAGGGCCGGTAATGAGCAGTTCTTC; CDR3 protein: CASSLSGRAGNEQFF
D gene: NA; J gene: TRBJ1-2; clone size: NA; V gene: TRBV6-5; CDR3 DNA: TGTGCCAGCAGTAAGGGGGGGTTTGGCTACACCTTC; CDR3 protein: CASSKGGFGYTF
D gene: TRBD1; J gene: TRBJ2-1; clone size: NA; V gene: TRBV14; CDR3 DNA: TGTGCCAGCAGCCAAGATAACGGGGACAGGGGACCCCTCTCCTACAATGAGCAGTTCTTC; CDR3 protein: CASSQDNGDRGPLSYNEQFF
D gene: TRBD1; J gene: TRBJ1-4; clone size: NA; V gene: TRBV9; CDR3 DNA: TGTGCCAGCAGCGATCCGGGACAGGGACCTAATGAAAAACTGTTTTTT; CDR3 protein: CASSDPGQGPNEKLFF
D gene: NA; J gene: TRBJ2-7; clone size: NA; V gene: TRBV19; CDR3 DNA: TGTGCCAGTAGTATTCACCCGCGGGAACCCACCTACGAGCAGTACTTC; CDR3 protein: CASSIHPREPTYEQYF
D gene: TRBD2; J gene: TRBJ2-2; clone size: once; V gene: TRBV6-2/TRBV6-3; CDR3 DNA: TGTGCCAGCAGTTTCATAGCGGGCCTAGGTAACACCGGGGAGCTGTTTTTT; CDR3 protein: CASSFIAGLGNTGELFF
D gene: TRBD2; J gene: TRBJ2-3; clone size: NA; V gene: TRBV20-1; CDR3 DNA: TGCAGTGCTAGTTCCAGCGGGGGGACCCCAGGTACGCAGTATTTT; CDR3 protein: CSASSSGGTPGTQYF
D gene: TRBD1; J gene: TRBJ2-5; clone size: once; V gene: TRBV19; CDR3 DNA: TGTGCCAGTAGACGGACAGGCCCGGAGGTGGAGACCCAGTACTTC; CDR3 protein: CASRRTGPEVETQYF
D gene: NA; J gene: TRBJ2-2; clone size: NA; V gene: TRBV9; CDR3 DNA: TGTGCCAGTCGGCGTAGCGGAACGAACACCGGGGAGCTGTTTTTT; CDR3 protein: CASRRSGTNTGELFF
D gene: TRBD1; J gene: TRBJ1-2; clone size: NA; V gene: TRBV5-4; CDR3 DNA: TGTGCCAGCAGCTCCCCCCCGCCGGGACAGGGAATCTATGGCTACACCTTC; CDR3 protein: CASSSPPPGQGIYGYTF
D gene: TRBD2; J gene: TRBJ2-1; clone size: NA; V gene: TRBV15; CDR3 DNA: TGTGCCACCGTGGCTAGCGGGGGAGAGCAGTTCTTC; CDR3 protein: CATVASGGEQFF
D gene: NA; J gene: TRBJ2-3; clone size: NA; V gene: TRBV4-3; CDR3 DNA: TGCGCCAGCAGCCGTTTACTCGGGTCGGGAGATACGCAGTATTTT; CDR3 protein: CASSRLLGSGDTQYF
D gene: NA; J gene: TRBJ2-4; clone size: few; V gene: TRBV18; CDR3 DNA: TGTGCCAGCTCACCGCAGGAACTTTTAGCCAAAAACATTCAGTACTTC; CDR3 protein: CASSPQELLAKNIQYF
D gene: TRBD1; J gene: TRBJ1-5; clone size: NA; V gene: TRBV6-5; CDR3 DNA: TGTGCCAGCAGTTTGGACAGGGGTGGCAATCAGCCCCAGCATTTT; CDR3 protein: CASSLDRGGNQPQHF
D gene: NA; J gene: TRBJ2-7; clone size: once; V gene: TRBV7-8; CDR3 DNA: TGTGCCAGCAGCACAAGGGGGGGTGGCGAGCAGTACTTC; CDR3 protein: CASSTRGGGEQYF
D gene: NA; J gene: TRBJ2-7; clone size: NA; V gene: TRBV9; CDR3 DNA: TGTGCCAGCAGCGTAAATCATGGGGGAGGCTACGAGCAGTACTTC; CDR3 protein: CASSVNHGGGYEQYF
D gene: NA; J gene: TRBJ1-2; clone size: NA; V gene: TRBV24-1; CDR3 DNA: TGTGCCACCAGTGATTCCGCCTGGTCAGGGGACTATGGCTACACCTTC; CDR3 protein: CATSDSAWSGDYGYTF
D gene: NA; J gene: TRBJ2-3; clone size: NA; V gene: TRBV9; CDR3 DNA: TGTGCCAGCAGCGTAGCTGGAGGGGATACGCAGTATTTT; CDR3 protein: CASSVAGGDTQYF
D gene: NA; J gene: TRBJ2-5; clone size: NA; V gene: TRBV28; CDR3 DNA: TGTGCCAGCAGCCCCGACAGGCAAGAGACCCAGTACTTC; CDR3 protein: CASSPDRQETQYF
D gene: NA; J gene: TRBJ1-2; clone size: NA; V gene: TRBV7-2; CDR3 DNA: TGTGCCAGCAGCCTCAACAGGGCCCAAGGCTACACCTTC; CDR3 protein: CASSLNRAQGYTF
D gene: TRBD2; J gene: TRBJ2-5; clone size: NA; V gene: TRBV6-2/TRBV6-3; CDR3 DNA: TGTGCCAGCAGTTACCAGCGGGAGGGCATTTTAGAGACCCAGTACTTC; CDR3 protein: CASSYQREGILETQYF
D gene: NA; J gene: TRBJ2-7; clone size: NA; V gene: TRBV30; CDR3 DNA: TGTGCCTGGAGTGTTCAACAGAGCTCCTACGAGCAGTACTTC; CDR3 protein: CAWSVQQSSYEQYF
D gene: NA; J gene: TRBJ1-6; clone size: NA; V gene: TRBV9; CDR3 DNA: TGTGCCAGCAGCATGGACAGTAAGGGAAATTCACCCCTCCACTTT; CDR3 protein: CASSMDSKGNSPLHF
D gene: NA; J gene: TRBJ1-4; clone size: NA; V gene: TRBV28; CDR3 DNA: TGTGCCACCTCACAGGGCAGGCGGGAAAAACTGTTTTTT; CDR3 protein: CATSQGRREKLFF
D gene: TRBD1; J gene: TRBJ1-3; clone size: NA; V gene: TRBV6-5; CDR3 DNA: TGTGCCAGCAGTAAACAGGGGGCGGGAAACACCATATATTTT; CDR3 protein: CASSKQGAGNTIYF
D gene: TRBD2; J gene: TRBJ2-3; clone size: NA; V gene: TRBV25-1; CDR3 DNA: TGTGCCAGCAGTGAAGTTGCGGGAGGTCTAGATACGCAGTATTTT; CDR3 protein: CASSEVAGGLDTQYF
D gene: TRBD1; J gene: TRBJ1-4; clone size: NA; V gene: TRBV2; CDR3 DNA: TGTGCCAGCAGTGAAAACGGACAGGGCGTTGAAAAACTGTTTTTT; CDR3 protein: CASSENGQGVEKLFF
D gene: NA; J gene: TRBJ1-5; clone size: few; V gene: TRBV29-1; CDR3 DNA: TGCAGCGTAGGGGAGGGTTACAATCAGCCCCAGCATTTT; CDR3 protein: CSVGEGYNQPQHF
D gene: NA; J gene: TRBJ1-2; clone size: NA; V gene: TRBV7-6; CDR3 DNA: TGTGCCAGCAGCTCGGAAGGGACTCCCGAGGATGGCTACACCTTC; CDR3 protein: CASSSEGTPEDGYTF
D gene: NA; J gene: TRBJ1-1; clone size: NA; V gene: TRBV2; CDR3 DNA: TGTGCCAGCAGTGACTCAGGGAACACTGAAGCTTTCTTT; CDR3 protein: CASSDSGNTEAFF
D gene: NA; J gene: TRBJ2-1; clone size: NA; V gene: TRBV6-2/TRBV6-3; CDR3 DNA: TGTGCCAGCAGTTACCCGCAGGGTGAAAGGCGCCCCTACAATGAGCAGTTCTTC; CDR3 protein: CASSYPQGERRPYNEQFF
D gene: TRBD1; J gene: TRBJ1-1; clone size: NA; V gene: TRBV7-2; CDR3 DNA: TGTGCCAGCAGCTTACCCGGGACAGGGAGGACTGAAGCTTTCTTT; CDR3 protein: CASSLPGTGRTEAFF
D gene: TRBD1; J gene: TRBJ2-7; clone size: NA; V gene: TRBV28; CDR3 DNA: TGTGCCAGCGTAGAGGCGGGACAGGGCTACGAGCAGTACTTC; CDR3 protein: CASVEAGQGYEQYF
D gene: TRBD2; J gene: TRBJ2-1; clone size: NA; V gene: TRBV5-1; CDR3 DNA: TGCGCCAGCAGCTTGGCCCGGCGGGAGGGCCGGGATGAGCAGTTCTTC; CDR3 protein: CASSLARREGRDEQFF
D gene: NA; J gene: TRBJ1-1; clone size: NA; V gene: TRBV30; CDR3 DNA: TGTGCCTGGAGTGCACATACGAACACTGAAGCTTTCTTT; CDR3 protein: CAWSAHTNTEAFF
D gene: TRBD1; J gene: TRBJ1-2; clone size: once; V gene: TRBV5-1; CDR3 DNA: TGCGCCAGCAGTCGTGGAGGGGGCTATACCACGAACTATGGCTACACCTTC; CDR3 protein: CASSRGGGYTTNYGYTF
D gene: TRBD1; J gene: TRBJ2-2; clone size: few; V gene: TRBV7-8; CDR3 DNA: TGTGCCAGCAGCCCCCGGGACAGGGGGGGCACCGGGGAGCTGTTTTTT; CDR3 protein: CASSPRDRGGTGELFF
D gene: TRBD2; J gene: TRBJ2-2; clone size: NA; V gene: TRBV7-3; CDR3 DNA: TGTGCCAGCAGTCCGGGACTAGCGAACGGGGAGCTGTTTTTT; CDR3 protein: CASSPGLANGELFF
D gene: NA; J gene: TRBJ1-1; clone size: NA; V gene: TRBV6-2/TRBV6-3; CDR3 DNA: TGTGCCAGCAGTTTTCGGTTCATGAACACTGAAGCTTTCTTT; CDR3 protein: CASSFRFMNTEAFF
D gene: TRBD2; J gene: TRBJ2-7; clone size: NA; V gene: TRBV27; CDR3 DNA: TGTGCCAGCAGTTTATCTTCGGGAGGCACCTACGAGCAGTACTTC; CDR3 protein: CASSLSSGGTYEQYF